This T cell receptor (beta chain) was documented in a study of metastatic and nonmetastatic thyroid tumors (dated by TCRdb to 2020 to 2022). In the study overall: Repertoires from peripheral blood and from tumor or nodule tissue samples of malignant and benign thyroid patients were compared. Results the study describes overall, beyond this receptor: In both blood and tumor samples, TCR beta diversity was reported to be significantly higher in malignant tumors than in benign nodules.

No patient had received any treatment before thyroid surgery. Using T-cell receptor beta sequencing, the researchers looked back retrospectively at clinical samples from patients, gathered between about 2012 and 2018. To note about this clone: There is no known antigen for this receptor. Base-call qualities are not available, and no considerably larger clone is one nucleotide away.

Libraries were built with PCR. The instrument was an Illumina HiSeq 4000. High-throughput sequencing was used to profile the TCR beta-chain CDR3 region of each patient. Concerning the study's data processing: The researchers built a classifier to tell apart papillary thyroid cancer patients with distant metastasis, based on CDR3 differences among clinicopathological groups. The Shannon index was used to assess repertoire diversity, and the Morisita-Horn index was used to assess tumor-blood repertoire similarity. Using fastp at Q25 and MiXCR, TCRdb reprocessed the public reads and kept productive beta chains. The authors' filters were not applied to this entry. Present in this sample are a few thousand clones, approximately 31% of which were seen just once. Approximately 16% of the sample rests with the top ten. Trimming takes 5 bases off V and 6 bases off J; junction bases not matched to a gene: 4. CDR1 and CDR2 were assigned from the germline V gene as MDHEN and SYDVKM. Reading from cysteine to phenylalanine, the CDR3 counts 14 amino acids. Just CDR3 DNA is preserved here, 42 bases in frame from base 1.

This sequence originates from a male donor with papillary thyroid cancer or a benign thyroid nodule (not recorded which). Some clones in this sample may be carry-over from other donors' samples. The chain is encoded by TRBV28 joined to TRBJ2-2, with TRBD2 identical over 9 junction bases. The material sequenced was adjacent normal tissue. The CDR3 reads CASSRTSAAGELFF. The bases are TGTGCCAGCAGTCGGACTAGCGCTGCCGGGGAGCTGTTTTTT.